The entry that follows covers one T cell receptor beta chain sequence. Its antigen remains unidentified. These data are taken from a study of radiotherapy plus CTLA-4 blockade in lung cancer. Study-level results: Strongest reported response predictors: early blood clone changes and post-radiation interferon-beta. Blood-borne expansion of tumor-derived TCR clones followed radiotherapy plus ipilimumab.

Produced via immunoSEQ multiplex PCR; TCRdb's table is partial and in-frame only. The sample yields tens of thousands of clones, roughly four fifths seen once. The material was peripheral blood, obtained from a patient treated with radiotherapy plus ipilimumab. The receptor was isolated from a human donor with non-small cell lung cancer who had stable disease on radiotherapy plus ipilimumab.

CDR3 residues: CASSVKGGQDTQYF. The CDR3 DNA reads TGTGCCAGCAGCGTAAAAGGGGGGCAAGATACGCAGTATTTT. This chain uses TRBV9 with TRBJ2-3, with D tentatively TRBD1 or TRBD2 (6 bases each). The V gene lost 1 base and the J gene lost 5 bases, with 11 bases spanning the gap. This CDR3 region has 14 residues. Germline V lookup: CDR1 SGDLS, CDR2 YYNGEE.